Below are 31 T cell receptor beta chains sequenced from a single sample in a study of T cells expressing NK-cell markers. With the 5' RACE reads reprocessed, TCRdb shows one record per CDR3 protein and no DNA. This sample's clone table lists 200,000 to 300,000 distinct CDR3 sequences. The sequenced sample was blood T cells: a sorted CD56 or NKG2C T cell subset, CD4+ or CD8+ T cells, or bulk PBMC T cells (not recorded which). These receptors were taken from a man aged 18 to 30 in good health.

This chain's CDR3 is CATSRGLAGTGELFF. V usage is TRBV15 and J usage is TRBJ2-2; TCRdb lists TRBD2, though no DNA is available to test this call. CDR1 and CDR2 from the germline V gene are LNHNV and YYDKDF (reference sequence). The length of the CDR3 is 15 residues.

The rearrangement links TRBV10-3 to TRBJ2-1; TCRdb calls TRBD2, which cannot be checked without DNA. CDR3 length: 13 amino acids. Germline V gene lookup returns CDR1 ENHRY and CDR2 SYGVKD. CDR3 amino acids: CAITPGLSNEQFF.

The V call is TRBV24-1, the J call TRBJ2-5; the D gene TCRdb calls, TRBD2, cannot be checked with no DNA. Germline-derived CDR1 and CDR2 are KGHDR and SFDVKD. CDR3 length: 13 amino acids. The CDR3 spells CATTGTSGATQYF.

The genes are TRBV11-2 and TRBJ2-7. Germline lookup yields CDR1 SGHAT and CDR2 FQNNGV. This CDR3 has 13 amino acids. The CDR3 sequence is CASSLQRTYEQYF.

The J gene is TRBJ2-1, the V gene TRBV5-6; absent DNA, TCRdb's TRBD2 call cannot be checked. The germline V gene encodes CDR1 SGHDT and CDR2 YYEEEE. This CDR3 is 16 amino acids long. The CDR3 sequence is CASSSHRTGPYNEQFF.

The chain couples TRBV11-2 to TRBJ2-1. Germline V gene data show CDR1 as SGHAT and CDR2 as FQNNGV. There are 11 residues in the CDR3. This chain's CDR3 is CASSSIITQFF.

This rearrangement joins TRBV6-6 to TRBJ1-2; the TCRdb call, TRBD1, lacks DNA for checking. The CDR3 is made up of 12 amino acids. Per the germline V gene, CDR1 is MNHNY and CDR2 is SVGAGI (reference sequence). The CDR3 spells CASSLQGDGYTF.

The V call is TRBV5-1, the J call TRBJ2-1. The CDR3 extends over 13 amino acids. The germline CDR1 and CDR2 sequences are SGHRS and YFSETQ. Here the CDR3 reads CASSFGQDNEQFF.

The genes are TRBV29-1 and TRBJ2-5. The V gene's germline CDR1 is SQVTM and CDR2 ANQGSEA. This CDR3 region has 13 residues. The CDR3 is CSVGYGERETQYF.

This chain uses TRBV5-1 with TRBJ2-1; TCRdb picks TRBD2, but there is no DNA to check that call. The CDR3 length is 18 residues. Germline CDR1 is SGHRS and CDR2 is YFSETQ. CDR3 region: CASSLGTSGRGAHNEQFF.

The chain carries TRBV5-1 and TRBJ2-1; there is no DNA to check the TCRdb D call of TRBD2. Germline values: CDR1 SGHRS, CDR2 YFSETQ. This CDR3 spans 14 amino acids. CDR3 sequence reads: CASSSGGLGNEQFF.

J is TRBJ2-2 and V is TRBV24-1; TCRdb outputs TRBD1, but without DNA this stays unchecked. CDR1 and CDR2 (germline): KGHDR, SFDVKD. The CDR3 consists of 15 residues. The CDR3 here is CATSDLDRDTGELFF.

This sequence joins TRBV6-4 and TRBJ2-1; TCRdb names TRBD1, which stays unverified in the absence of DNA. Germline V lookup: CDR1 MRHNA, CDR2 SNTAGT. The CDR3 sequence is 15 residues long. The CDR3 spells CASSPWYRGNQEQFF.

The chain joins TRBV29-1 to TRBJ2-7; the D call of TRBD2 rests on TCRdb alone, since no DNA is present to check it. The germline V gene encodes CDR1 SQVTM and CDR2 ANQGSEA. This CDR3 spans 14 amino acids. The CDR3 reads CSVVRRLAPYEQYF.

The V and J genes are TRBV11-2 and TRBJ1-2; TCRdb designates TRBD1, a call that cannot be tested without DNA. Germline CDR1 SGHAT, CDR2 FQNNGV. CDR3 length: 17 residues. The CDR3 sequence: CASASGGLTRDSYGYTF.

The chain couples TRBV5-6 to TRBJ2-7; no DNA is available, so the TRBD1 call from TCRdb remains unchecked. The CDR3 length is 12 residues. Germline V gene sequence: CDR1 SGHDT, CDR2 YYEEEE. The chain's CDR3 is CASSLAVGGQYF.

CDR3 region: CASSQDASAGQPQHF. This chain uses TRBV3-1 with TRBJ1-5. The CDR3 sequence is 15 residues long. Germline loops: CDR1 LGHDT, CDR2 YNNKEL (reference sequence).

The chain joins TRBV7-2 to TRBJ2-3; lacking DNA, the TRBD1 call made by TCRdb goes unchecked. The CDR3 is made up of 17 amino acids. Germline V gives CDR1 SGHTA, CDR2 FQGNSA. CDR3 region: CASSLRLSGQGIDTQYF.

The chain carries TRBV6-4 and TRBJ2-7; the TRBD2 assignment by TCRdb is unverifiable without DNA. Germline V gene sequence: CDR1 MRHNA, CDR2 SNTAGT. This CDR3 contains 14 residues. The CDR3 region is CASTSSGSPYEQYF.

This sequence joins TRBV12-3 or TRBV12-4 and TRBJ2-7; TCRdb gives TRBD1 as the D gene, but with no DNA this cannot be confirmed. This CDR3 region has 13 residues. The CDR3 loop reads CASRETGVYEQYF.

The V and J genes are TRBV20-1 and TRBJ2-6; the TRBD1 assignment by TCRdb is unverifiable without DNA. Germline V gene lookup returns CDR1 DFQATT and CDR2 SNEGSKA (reference sequence). This CDR3 region has 16 residues. This CDR3 is CSARLGGSSGANVLTF.

The chain carries TRBV5-1 and TRBJ1-2; TCRdb lists TRBD1, though no DNA is available to test this call. CDR1 SGHRS and CDR2 YFSETQ come from the germline V gene. The CDR3 spans 14 residues. The CDR3 loop reads CASSSGQGNYGYTF.

This sequence joins TRBV6-5 and TRBJ1-6; TCRdb names TRBD1, which stays unverified in the absence of DNA. Germline assignment: CDR1 MNHEY and CDR2 SVGAGI. The CDR3 totals 18 residues. The CDR3: CASSYGQGGSSYNSPLHF.

The chain employs TRBV4-3 and TRBJ1-4; the D call from TCRdb, TRBD1, cannot be confirmed without DNA. Germline V gives CDR1 LGHNA, CDR2 YSLEER. The CDR3 contains 15 residues. The CDR3 loop reads CASSQATGWDEKLFF.

This rearrangement joins TRBV6-2 or TRBV6-3 to TRBJ2-1; without DNA, the TCRdb call of TRBD1 cannot be checked. CDR1 MNHEY and CDR2 SVGEGT come from the germline V gene. CDR3 length: 14 residues. CDR3 residues: CASSPPTGGIEQFF.

The chain combines TRBV10-3 with TRBJ1-5; TCRdb designates TRBD1, a call that cannot be tested without DNA. Germline CDR1 is ENHRY and CDR2 is SYGVKD. The CDR3 runs to 14 residues. The CDR3 protein is CAISTSGGGQPQHF.

V usage is TRBV20-1 and J usage is TRBJ2-3; no DNA is available, so the TRBD1 call from TCRdb remains unchecked. There are 14 residues in the CDR3. The germline gives CDR1 DFQATT, CDR2 SNEGSKA (reference sequence). The CDR3 is CSASGQGRTDTQYF.

This rearrangement joins TRBV28 to TRBJ1-3. Germline CDR1 and CDR2: MDHEN and SYDVKM. CDR3 size: 13 residues. The CDR3 reads CASNYLAGNTIYF.

The chain is built from TRBV12-3 or TRBV12-4 and TRBJ2-1; lacking DNA, the TRBD2 call made by TCRdb goes unchecked. The CDR3 is 16 residues long. The CDR3 loop reads CASSSTGTSSNDEQFF.

CDR3 residues: CSARAGGRVVETQYF. The chain has TRBV20-1 and TRBJ2-5; no DNA is available, so the TRBD2 call from TCRdb remains unchecked. The germline CDR1 and CDR2 sequences are DFQATT and SNEGSKA (reference sequence). CDR3 length: 15 amino acids.

This chain connects TRBV6-5 to TRBJ1-6. The CDR3 has 16 amino acids. Germline CDR1 reads MNHEY; CDR2 reads SVGAGI. The CDR3 reads CASSVYRTGSISPLHF.